The clone carrying this T cell receptor beta chain was detected only once. CDR1 and CDR2 (germline): SQVTM, ANQGSEA. The ends were cut back, 3 bases at V and 5 bases at J, with 5 bases in the middle. CDR3 length equals 11 residues. Measured with immunoSEQ multiplex PCR; TCRdb has only the in-frame clones, and not every one. Here the sample spans 40,000 to 45,000 clones, about 90% being singletons. The data originate from a study of blood T cell repertoires in COVID-19. This TCR was recovered from a human donor in a cohort sampled during active COVID-19. This sequence joins TRBV29-1 and TRBJ2-1; D call uncertain. The sequenced sample was peripheral blood. The CDR3 nucleotides are TGCAGCGTTGATAATGACAATGAGCAGTTCTTC. Protein sequence: CSVDNDNEQFF.